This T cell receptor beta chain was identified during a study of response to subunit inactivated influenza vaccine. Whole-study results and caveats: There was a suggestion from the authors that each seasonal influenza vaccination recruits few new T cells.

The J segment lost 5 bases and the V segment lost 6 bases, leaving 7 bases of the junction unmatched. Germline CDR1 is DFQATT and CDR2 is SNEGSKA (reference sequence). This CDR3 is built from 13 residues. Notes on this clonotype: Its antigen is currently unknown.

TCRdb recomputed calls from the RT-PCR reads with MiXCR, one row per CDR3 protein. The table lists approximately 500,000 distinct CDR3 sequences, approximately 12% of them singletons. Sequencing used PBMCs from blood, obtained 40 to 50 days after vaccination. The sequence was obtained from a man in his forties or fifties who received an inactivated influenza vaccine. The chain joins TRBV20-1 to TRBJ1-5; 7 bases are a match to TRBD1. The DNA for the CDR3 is TGCAGTGCGAAAGACAGGGACTATCAGCCCCAGCATTTT. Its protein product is CSAKDRDYQPQHF.